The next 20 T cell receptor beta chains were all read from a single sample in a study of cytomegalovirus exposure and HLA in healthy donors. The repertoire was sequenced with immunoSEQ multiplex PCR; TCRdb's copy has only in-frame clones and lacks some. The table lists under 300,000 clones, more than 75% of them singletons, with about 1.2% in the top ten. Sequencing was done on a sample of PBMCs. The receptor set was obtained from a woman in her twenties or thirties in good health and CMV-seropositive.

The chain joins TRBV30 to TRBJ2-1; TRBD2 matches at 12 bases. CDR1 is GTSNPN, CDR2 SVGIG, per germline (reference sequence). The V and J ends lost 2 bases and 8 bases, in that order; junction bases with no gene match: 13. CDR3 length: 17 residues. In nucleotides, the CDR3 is TGTGCCTGGAGTATGCACTTGACTAGCGGGAGTGTCCATGAGCAGTTCTTC. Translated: CAWSMHLTSGSVHEQFF.

The CDR3 loop reads CASSFREGGHNEQFF. CDR3 nucleotide sequence: TGCGCCAGCAGCTTTAGGGAGGGGGGCCACAATGAGCAGTTCTTC. The V gene is TRBV5-1, the J gene TRBJ2-1; D is perhaps TRBD2 (7 bases). The CDR3 length is 15 residues. Trimming took 2 bases from V and 5 from J, leaving 14 bases between them. The germline gives CDR1 SGHRS, CDR2 YFSETQ. Based on the CDR3 plus reference TRBV5-1 and TRBJ2-1, the full variable domain is KAGVTQTPRYLIKTRGQQVTLSCSPISGHRSVSWYQQTPGQGLQFLFEYFSETQRNKGNFPGRFSGRQFSNSRSEMNVSTLELGDSALYLCASSFREGGHNEQFFGPGTRLTVL.

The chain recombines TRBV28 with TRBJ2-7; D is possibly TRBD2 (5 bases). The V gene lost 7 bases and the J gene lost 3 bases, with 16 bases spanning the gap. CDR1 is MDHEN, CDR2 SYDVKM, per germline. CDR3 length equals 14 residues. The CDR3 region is CASNPAALIYEQYF. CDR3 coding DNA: TGTGCCAGCAACCCAGCGGCTTTAATCTACGAGCAGTACTTC.

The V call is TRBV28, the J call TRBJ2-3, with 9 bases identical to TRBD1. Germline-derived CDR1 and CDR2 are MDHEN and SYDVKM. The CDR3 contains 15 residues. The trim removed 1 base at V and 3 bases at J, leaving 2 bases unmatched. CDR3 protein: CASSLSQGATDTQYF. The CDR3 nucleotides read TGTGCCAGCAGTTTATCACAGGGGGCAACAGATACGCAGTATTTT. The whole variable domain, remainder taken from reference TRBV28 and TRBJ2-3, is DVKVTQSSRYLVKRTGEKVFLECVQDMDHENMFWYRQDPGLGLRLIYFSYDVKMKEKGDIPEGYSVSREKKERFSLILESASTNQTSMYLCASSLSQGATDTQYFGPGTRLTVL.

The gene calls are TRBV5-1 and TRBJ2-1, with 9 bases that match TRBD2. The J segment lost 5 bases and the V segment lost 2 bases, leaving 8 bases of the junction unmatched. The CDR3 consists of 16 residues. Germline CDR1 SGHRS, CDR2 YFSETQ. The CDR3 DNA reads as TGCGCCAGCAGCTTAACTAGCGGGCCCGGAAACAATGAGCAGTTCTTC. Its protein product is CASSLTSGPGNNEQFF.

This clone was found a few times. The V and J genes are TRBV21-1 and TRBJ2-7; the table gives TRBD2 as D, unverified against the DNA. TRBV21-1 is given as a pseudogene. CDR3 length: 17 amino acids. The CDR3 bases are TGTGCCAGCAGCAAAGAGGGGCCAGCGGGATTCTCCTACGAGCAGTACTTC. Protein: CASSKEGPAGFSYEQYF.

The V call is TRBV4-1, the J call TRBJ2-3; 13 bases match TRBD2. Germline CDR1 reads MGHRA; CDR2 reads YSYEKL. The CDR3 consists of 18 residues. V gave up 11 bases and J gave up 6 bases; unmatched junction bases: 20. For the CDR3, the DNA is TGCGCCGCCGCGGGACTAGCGGGAATAATGTGCTTTCTGGATACGCAGTATTTT. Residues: CAAAGLAGIMCFLDTQYF.

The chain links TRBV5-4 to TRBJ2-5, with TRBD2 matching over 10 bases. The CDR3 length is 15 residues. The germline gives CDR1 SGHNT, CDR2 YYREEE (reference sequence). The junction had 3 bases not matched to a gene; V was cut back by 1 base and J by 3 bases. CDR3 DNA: TGTGCCAGCAGCTTGCCCGGACTAGCGGAAGAGACCCAGTACTTC. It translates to CASSLPGLAEETQYF.

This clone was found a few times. The chain's CDR3 is CASSELARPYEQYF. The CDR3 nucleotides read TGCGCCAGCAGTGAACTAGCTCGTCCCTACGAGCAGTACTTC. The rearrangement uses TRBV10-1 and TRBJ2-7; D might be TRBD2 (6 bases). Trimming took off 3 bases at V and 2 bases at J, with 11 bases between the two ends. Germline-derived CDR1 and CDR2 are WNHNN and SYGVQD (reference sequence). CDR3 length equals 14 residues.

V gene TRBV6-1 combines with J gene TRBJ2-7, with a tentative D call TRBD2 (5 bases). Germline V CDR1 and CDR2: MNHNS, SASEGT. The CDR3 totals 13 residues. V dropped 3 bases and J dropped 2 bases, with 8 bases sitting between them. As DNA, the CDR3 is TGTGCCAGCAGTGAGAGGGCCCCCTACGAGCAGTACTTC. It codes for CASSERAPYEQYF.

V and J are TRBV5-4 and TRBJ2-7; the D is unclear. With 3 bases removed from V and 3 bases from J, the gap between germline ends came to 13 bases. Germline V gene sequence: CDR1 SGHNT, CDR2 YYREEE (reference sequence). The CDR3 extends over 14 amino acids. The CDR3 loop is CASSSGYTLYEQYF. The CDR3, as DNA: TGTGCCAGCAGCTCCGGGTACACACTCTACGAGCAGTACTTC.

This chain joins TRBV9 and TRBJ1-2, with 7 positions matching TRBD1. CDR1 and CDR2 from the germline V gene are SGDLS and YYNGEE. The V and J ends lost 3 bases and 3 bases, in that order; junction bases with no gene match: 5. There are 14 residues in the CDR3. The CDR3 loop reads CASSALGTDYGYTF. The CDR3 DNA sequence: TGTGCCAGCAGCGCTCTAGGGACAGACTATGGCTACACCTTC.

The CDR3 spells CSVARRLSYEQYF. CDR3 sequence (DNA): TGCAGCGTTGCAAGGAGACTCTCCTACGAGCAGTACTTC. The chain couples TRBV29-1 to TRBJ2-7; D remains ambiguous. V gave up 4 bases and J gave up 0 bases, with 10 bases separating them. The CDR3 extends over 13 amino acids. Germline V gene sequence: CDR1 SQVTM, CDR2 ANQGSEA.

DNA of the CDR3: TGTGCCACCAGCAGAGCCGTCGTCGGAGATAGAGCTTTCTTT. Protein: CATSRAVVGDRAFF. This chain links TRBV15 with TRBJ1-1; D call uncertain. Germline loops: CDR1 LNHNV, CDR2 YYDKDF (reference sequence). The V end lost 1 base, the J end lost 10 bases, and 16 bases lay between the germline ends. The CDR3 sequence is 14 residues long. The full variable domain, rest sourced from reference TRBV15 and TRBJ1-1, is DAMVIQNPRYQVTQFGKPVTLSCSQTLNHNVMYWYQQKSSQAPKLLFHYYDKDFNNEADTPDNFQSRRPNTSFCFLDIRSPGLGDTAMYLCATSRAVVGDRAFFGQGTRLTVV.

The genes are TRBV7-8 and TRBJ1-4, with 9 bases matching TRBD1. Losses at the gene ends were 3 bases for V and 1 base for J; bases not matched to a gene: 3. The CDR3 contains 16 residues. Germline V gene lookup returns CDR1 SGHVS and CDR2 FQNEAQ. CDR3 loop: CASSFQGQGTNEKLFF. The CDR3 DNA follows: TGTGCCAGCAGCTTCCAGGGACAGGGAACTAATGAAAAACTGTTTTTT.

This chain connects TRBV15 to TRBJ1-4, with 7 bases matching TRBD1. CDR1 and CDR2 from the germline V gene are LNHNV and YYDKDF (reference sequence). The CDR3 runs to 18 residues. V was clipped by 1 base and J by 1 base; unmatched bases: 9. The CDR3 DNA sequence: TGTGCCACCAGCAGAGGGGGCGAGACAGGGAAAACTAATGAAAAACTGTTTTTT. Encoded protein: CATSRGGETGKTNEKLFF.

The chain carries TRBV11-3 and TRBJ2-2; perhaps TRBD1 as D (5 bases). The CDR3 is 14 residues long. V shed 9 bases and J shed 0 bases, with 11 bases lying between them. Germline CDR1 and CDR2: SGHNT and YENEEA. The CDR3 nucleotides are TGTGCCAGTACCCCGACAGCGAACACCGGGGAGCTGTTTTTT. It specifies CASTPTANTGELFF.

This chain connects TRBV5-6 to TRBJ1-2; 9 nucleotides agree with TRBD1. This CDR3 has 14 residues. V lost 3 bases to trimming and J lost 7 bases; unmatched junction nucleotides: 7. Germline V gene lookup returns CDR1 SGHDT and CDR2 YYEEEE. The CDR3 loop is CASSYLDRGVGYTF. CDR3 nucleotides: TGTGCCAGCAGCTACCTAGACAGGGGGGTTGGCTACACCTTC.

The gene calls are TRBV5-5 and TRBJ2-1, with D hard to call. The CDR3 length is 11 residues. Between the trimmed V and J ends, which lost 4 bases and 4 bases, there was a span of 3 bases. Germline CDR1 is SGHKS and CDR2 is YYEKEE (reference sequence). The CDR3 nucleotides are TGTGCCAGCAGCCCATACAATGAGCAGTTCTTC. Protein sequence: CASSPYNEQFF.

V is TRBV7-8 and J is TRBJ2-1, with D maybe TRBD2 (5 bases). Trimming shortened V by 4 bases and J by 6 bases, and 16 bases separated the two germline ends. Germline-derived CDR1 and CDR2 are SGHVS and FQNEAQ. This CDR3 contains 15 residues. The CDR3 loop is CASSSLAFGFNEQFF. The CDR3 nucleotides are TGTGCCAGCAGCTCCCTAGCTTTCGGGTTCAATGAGCAGTTCTTC.